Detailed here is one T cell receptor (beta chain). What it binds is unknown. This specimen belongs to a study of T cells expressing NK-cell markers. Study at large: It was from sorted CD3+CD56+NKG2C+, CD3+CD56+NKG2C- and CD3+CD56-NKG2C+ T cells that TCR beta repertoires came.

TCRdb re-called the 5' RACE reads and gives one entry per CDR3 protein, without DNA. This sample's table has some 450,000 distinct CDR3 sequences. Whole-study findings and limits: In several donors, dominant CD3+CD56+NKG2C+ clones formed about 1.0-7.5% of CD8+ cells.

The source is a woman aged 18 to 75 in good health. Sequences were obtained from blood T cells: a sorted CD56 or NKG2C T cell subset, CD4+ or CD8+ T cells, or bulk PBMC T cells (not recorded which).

CDR3 residues: CASSPWTSGSVNEQFF. The rearrangement links TRBV14 to TRBJ2-1; the D call from TCRdb, TRBD2, cannot be confirmed without DNA. The germline V gene encodes CDR1 SGHDN and CDR2 FVKESK. This CDR3 has 16 amino acids.